This T cell receptor beta chain stems from a study of T cells in Graves' hyperthyroidism and ophthalmopathy. This CDR3 region has 16 residues. CDR1 is MDHEN and CDR2 is SYDVKM in the germline V gene. Losses at the gene ends were 6 bases for V and 2 bases for J; bases not matched to a gene: 12. Newly diagnosed hyperthyroidism patients aged 18 to 65 years had disease lasting under 2 months. Diagnosis relied on clinical symptoms, serum thyroxine and TRAb, thyroid ultrasound and orbital computed tomography. Researchers took RNA transcripts and amplified the TCR beta CDR3 regions from them. Initially, a first-round RT-PCR of the TCR CDR3 employed the HTBI primer set. TCRdb ran MiXCR on the multiplex PCR reads and lists one entry per CDR3 protein. The sample contains almost 600,000 distinct CDR3 sequences, about 14% of which appear only once.

This chain joins TRBV28 and TRBJ2-5; TRBD2 matches 7 bases. This clonotype originated in a woman aged 30 to 39 with Graves' hyperthyroidism that later progressed to Graves' ophthalmopathy. Sequencing input: blood. In DNA form, the CDR3 reads TGTGCCAGCAGCCCTGGGGGAGCGGGGCCACAAGAGACCCAGTACTTC. Translating it yields CASSPGGAGPQETQYF. The variable domain in full, with the rest retrieved from reference TRBV28 and TRBJ2-5, is DVKVTQSSRYLVKRTGEKVFLECVQDMDHENMFWYRQDPGLGLRLIYFSYDVKMKEKGDIPEGYSVSREKKERFSLILESASTNQTSMYLCASSPGGAGPQETQYFGPGTRLLVL.